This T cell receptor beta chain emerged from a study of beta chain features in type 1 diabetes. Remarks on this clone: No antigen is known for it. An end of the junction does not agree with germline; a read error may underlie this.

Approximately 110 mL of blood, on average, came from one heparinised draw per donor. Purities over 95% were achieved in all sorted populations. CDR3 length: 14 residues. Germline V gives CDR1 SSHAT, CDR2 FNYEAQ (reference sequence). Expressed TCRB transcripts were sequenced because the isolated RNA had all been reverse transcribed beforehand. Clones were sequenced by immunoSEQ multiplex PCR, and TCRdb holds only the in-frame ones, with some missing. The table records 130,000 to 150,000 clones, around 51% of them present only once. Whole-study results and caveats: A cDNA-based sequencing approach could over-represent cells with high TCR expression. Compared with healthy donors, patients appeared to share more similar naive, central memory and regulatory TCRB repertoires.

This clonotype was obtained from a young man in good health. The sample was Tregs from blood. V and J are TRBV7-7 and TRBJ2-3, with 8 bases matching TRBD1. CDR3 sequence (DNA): TGTGCTAGCAGCTTAGGACAGGGTTGGGATACGCAGTATTTT. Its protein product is CASSLGQGWDTQYF.